This T cell receptor (beta chain) was identified during a study of T cell repertoires in cytomegalovirus infection. A single record per CDR3 protein comes from TCRdb applying MiXCR to the reads. The data hold 630,000 or so distinct CDR3 sequences, with about 24% observed a single time. This TCR was recovered from a human donor in good health (CMV status not recorded). Some clones in this sample may be carry-over from other donors' samples. Sequencing was done on a sample of CD8+ T cells from PBMCs.

CDR3: CAPPNGTGHSYEQYV. The CDR3 DNA reads as TGTGCCCCCCCTAACGGGACAGGCCACTCCTACGAGCAGTACGTC. J is TRBJ2-7 and V is TRBV6-1, with 8 bases aligning to TRBD1. This CDR3 spans 15 amino acids. V lost 11 bases and J lost 0; bases outside the gene matches: 12. Germline loops: CDR1 MNHNS, CDR2 SASEGT.